Below, 31 T cell receptor beta chains from the same sample are listed, as sequenced in a study of naive and memory T cell subsets. A UMI-containing oligonucleotide was joined by 3' ligation to the TCR cDNA template. Amplification of ligated cDNA took four PCR rounds with SP2 and nested alpha and beta constant primers. TCRdb ran MiXCR on the 5' RACE reads and lists one entry per CDR3 protein. Among roughly 56,000 distinct CDR3 sequences listed, about 7.2% were seen once. The source of these receptors is a male donor in good health.

This clonotype was detected many times. V and J are TRBV3-1 and TRBJ1-3; weak D call: TRBD1 (5 bases). Trimming shortened V by 5 bases and J by 6 bases, and 11 bases separated the two germline ends. This CDR3 region has 13 residues. Per germline, CDR1 LGHDT and CDR2 YNNKEL (reference sequence). CDR3 region: CASSFGTANTIYF. The CDR3 coding sequence is TGTGCCAGCAGCTTCGGGACTGCAAACACCATATATTTT.

This clonotype was seen a handful of times. The genes are TRBV3-1 and TRBJ2-2, with TRBD2 matching over 9 bases. J was trimmed by 7 bases and V by 3 bases; bases with no gene match: 3. The CDR3 spans 14 residues. Germline V gene sequence: CDR1 LGHDT, CDR2 YNNKEL (reference sequence). This chain's CDR3 is CASSQDSGSGELFF. The CDR3 nucleotides read TGTGCCAGCAGCCAGGATAGCGGGAGCGGGGAGCTGTTTTTT.

The CDR3 bases are TGCGCCAGCACTTCATGGGAGGACAGGGGGCACCAAGAGACCCAGTACTTC. Protein sequence: CASTSWEDRGHQETQYF. The chain joins TRBV23-1 to TRBJ2-5; TRBD1 aligns across 11 bases. TRBV23-1 is an open reading frame whose function is uncertain. The V segment lost 7 bases and the J segment 0 bases; nucleotides outside the gene matches: 10. The CDR3 runs 17 residues.

In its sample, this clonotype was seen many times. The chain couples TRBV15 to TRBJ1-4; perhaps TRBD1 as D (5 bases). This CDR3 spans 13 amino acids. V was pared by 2 bases and J by 8 bases, with 9 bases between. Germline assignment: CDR1 LNHNV and CDR2 YYDKDF (reference sequence). The CDR3 DNA follows: TGTGCCACCAGCAGAACTGACAGAGAAAAACTGTTTTTT. Translated: CATSRTDREKLFF.

Many counts were recorded for this clonotype. V usage is TRBV20-1 and J usage is TRBJ1-1; D possibly corresponds to TRBD1 (5 bases). The CDR3 has 14 residues. The V and J ends lost 2 bases and 1 base respectively, with 11 bases between them. The germline gives CDR1 DFQATT, CDR2 SNEGSKA (reference sequence). CDR3 residues: CSARYTGTNTEAFF. For the CDR3, the DNA is TGCAGTGCTAGATACACAGGTACGAACACTGAAGCTTTCTTT.

This clonotype has just a few counts. Being one base from a much bigger clone, this may be a read error. The chain couples TRBV6-1 to TRBJ2-1; 7 bases are a match to TRBD2. Germline V lookup: CDR1 MNHNS, CDR2 SASEGT. The CDR3 contains 15 residues. The CDR3 region is CVSSEVTSDYNEQFF. CDR3 DNA sequence: TGTGTCAGCAGTGAAGTCACTAGCGATTACAATGAGCAGTTCTTC.

The table lists this clonotype with a count of one. This could be a read error, since a much larger clone is one nucleotide away. V usage is TRBV5-1 and J usage is TRBJ2-7; D unclear. The CDR3 runs 12 residues. The germline V gene has CDR1 SGHRS and CDR2 YFSETQ. Trimming took off 4 bases at V and 5 bases at J, with 10 bases between the two ends. This chain's CDR3 is CASSPIGNEQYF. The CDR3 bases are TGCGCCAGCAGCCCAATAGGAAACGAGCAGTACTTC.

This clonotype was observed at least ten times. This chain joins TRBV5-6 and TRBJ2-5; TRBD2 aligns across 10 bases. V lost 0 bases, J lost 2 bases, and 4 bases stayed unmatched. CDR3 size: 16 residues. Germline lookup yields CDR1 SGHDT and CDR2 YYEEEE. This CDR3 reads CASSLDLAGAQETQYF. The CDR3 coding sequence is TGTGCCAGCAGCTTGGATCTAGCGGGGGCACAAGAGACCCAGTACTTC.

At least ten counts were recorded for this clonotype. The genes are TRBV12-3 or TRBV12-4 and TRBJ2-1; possible D gene TRBD1, 7 bases. This CDR3 spans 14 amino acids. The V and J ends lost 6 bases and 3 bases respectively, with 12 bases between them. The CDR3 reads CASSRGTVYNEQFF. Written as DNA, the CDR3 is TGTGCCAGCAGCCGCGGGACAGTCTACAATGAGCAGTTCTTC.

This clonotype was counted at least ten times. The V call is TRBV6-5, the J call TRBJ1-6; TRBD1 might be the D (5 bases). CDR3 length: 15 residues. The germline V gene has CDR1 MNHEY and CDR2 SVGAGI. Trimming shortened V by 2 bases and J by 10 bases, and 15 bases separated the two germline ends. CDR3 in DNA: TGTGCCAGCAGTTACCGGGACCTGCTTTTCTCACCCCTCCACTTT. Protein product: CASSYRDLLFSPLHF.

The genes are TRBV3-1 and TRBJ2-1, with 8 bases aligning to TRBD2. CDR1 and CDR2 from the germline V gene are LGHDT and YNNKEL (reference sequence). The CDR3 consists of 14 residues. Germline trimming cut 3 bases from V and 4 bases from J; bases unmatched to any gene: 2. Here the CDR3 DNA reads TGTGCCAGCAGCCATAGCGGGGCATACAATGAGCAGTTCTTC. Protein product: CASSHSGAYNEQFF.

This rearrangement joins TRBV19 to TRBJ1-1; 8 bases fit TRBD1. CDR3 length: 15 amino acids. J lost 3 bases, V lost 6 bases, and 9 bases had no gene match. In germline, CDR1 is LNHDA, CDR2 SQIVND (reference sequence). CDR3 DNA sequence: TGTGCCAGTAGGACTCAGGGGGCGAGGGACACTGAAGCTTTCTTT. The encoded protein is CASRTQGARDTEAFF.

This clonotype is a singleton in its sample. Since a much larger clone is just one base distant, this may be a read error. This chain joins TRBV7-2 and TRBJ2-3; a possible D gene is TRBD2 (5 bases). Germline loops: CDR1 SGHTA, CDR2 FQGNSA. This CDR3 is built from 15 residues. CDR3 nucleotide sequence: TGTGGCAGCAGCTTCCTCGGCGGGTACACAGATACGCAGTATTTT. It translates to CGSSFLGGYTDTQYF.

V usage is TRBV20-1 and J usage is TRBJ1-5; a possible D gene is TRBD1 (6 bases). Germline-derived CDR1 and CDR2 are DFQATT and SNEGSKA (reference sequence). The CDR3 loop spans 13 amino acids. The ends were cut back, 6 bases at V and 2 bases at J, with 11 bases in the middle. CDR3 amino acids: CSAGRGGNQPQHF. CDR3 in DNA: TGCAGTGCGGGGAGGGGGGGCAATCAGCCCCAGCATTTT.

CDR3 loop: CASTVLDGSDTQYF. CDR3 bases: TGTGCCAGCACTGTGTTGGACGGATCAGATACGCAGTATTTT. The J gene is TRBJ2-3, the V gene TRBV2; D is uncertain. The V end was cut by 7 bases, the J end by 4 bases, with 15 bases between. The CDR3 runs 14 residues. Germline assignment: CDR1 SNHLY and CDR2 FYNNEI.

This clonotype has at least ten counts. V and J are TRBV10-2 and TRBJ1-5, with D possibly matching TRBD1 (6 bases). This CDR3 region has 14 residues. Germline values: CDR1 WSHSY, CDR2 SAAADI. The V end was cut by 5 bases, the J end by 6 bases, with 14 bases between. The chain's CDR3 is CASSTDRDGQPQHF. CDR3 bases: TGCGCCAGCAGTACGGACAGAGACGGTCAGCCCCAGCATTTT.

The table lists this clonotype with many counts. The chain carries TRBV25-1 and TRBJ2-1; weak D call: TRBD1 (6 bases). Trimming stripped 1 base from V and 7 bases from J, with 8 bases between. This CDR3 is built from 13 residues. CDR1 and CDR2 from the germline V gene are MGHDK and SYGVNS. The CDR3 sequence: CASSESGVNEQFF. The CDR3 DNA reads as TGTGCCAGCAGTGAATCAGGGGTTAATGAGCAGTTCTTC.

This clonotype has ten or more counts. The J gene is TRBJ2-6, the V gene TRBV6-1; either TRBD1 or TRBD2 may supply D (5 bases each). CDR1 is MNHNS, CDR2 SASEGT, per germline. The CDR3 has 15 residues. V was shortened by 10 bases and J by 0 bases, with 13 bases between the two germline ends. The CDR3 nucleotides read TGTGCCACCCGGGACGGAGGCTCTGGGGCCAACGTCCTGACTTTC. Translation gives CATRDGGSGANVLTF.

About this clonotype: A much larger clone differs by one base, so this may be a read error. The chain combines TRBV6-1 with TRBJ1-1, with D possibly matching TRBD1 (6 bases). V was cut by 5 bases and J by 3 bases, with 16 bases left in between. The germline CDR1 and CDR2 sequences are MNHNS and SASEGT. The CDR3 is made up of 15 amino acids. DNA of the CDR3: TGTGCCAGCAGTTTACTGGGGGCTAAGGACACTGAAGCTTTCTTT. The encoded protein is CASSLLGAKDTEAFF.

To note about this clonotype: A much more abundant neighbour one base away suggests this may be a read error. The rearrangement uses TRBV20-1 and TRBJ1-5, with a possible D match to TRBD1 (6 bases). Germline values: CDR1 DFQATT, CDR2 SNEGSKA (reference sequence). This CDR3 contains 15 residues. In nucleotides, the CDR3 is TGCAGTGCTAGAGATACGGGGGCGGGCAATCAGACCCAGCATTTT. This translates into CSARDTGAGNQTQHF.

The J gene is TRBJ1-1, the V gene TRBV13, with 9 bases matching TRBD1. Germline V CDR1 and CDR2: PRHDT, FYEKMQ (reference sequence). The CDR3 extends over 16 amino acids. V was clipped by 5 bases and J by 2 bases; unmatched bases: 9. The CDR3 region is CASSQGQGGGNTEAFF. CDR3 sequence (DNA): TGTGCCAGCAGCCAGGGACAGGGAGGGGGAAACACTGAAGCTTTCTTT.

This clonotype was detected ten times or more. The rearrangement uses TRBV5-1 and TRBJ2-1, with a possible D match to TRBD1 (5 bases). This CDR3 is built from 14 residues. V shed 6 bases and J shed 2 bases, with 12 bases lying between them. Germline V gene lookup returns CDR1 SGHRS and CDR2 YFSETQ. CDR3 DNA sequence: TGCGCCAGCAAGACAGCCGAACCCTACAATGAGCAGTTCTTC. This gives the protein CASKTAEPYNEQFF. Full variable domain (remainder filled in from reference TRBV5-1 and TRBJ2-1): KAGVTQTPRYLIKTRGQQVTLSCSPISGHRSVSWYQQTPGQGLQFLFEYFSETQRNKGNFPGRFSGRQFSNSRSEMNVSTLELGDSALYLCASKTAEPYNEQFFGPGTRLTVL.

This chain uses TRBV13 with TRBJ1-1; D remains ambiguous. Trimming stripped 3 bases from V and 0 bases from J, with 8 bases between. Germline-derived CDR1 and CDR2 are PRHDT and FYEKMQ (reference sequence). The CDR3 has 14 residues. CDR3 sequence: CASSFRQMNTEAFF. CDR3 nucleotide sequence: TGTGCCAGCAGCTTCCGACAAATGAACACTGAAGCTTTCTTT. The full variable domain, in which reference TRBV13 and TRBJ1-1 provide the parts outside the CDR3, is AAGVIQSPRHLIKEKRETATLKCYPIPRHDTVYWYQQGPGQDPQFLISFYEKMQSDKGSIPDRFSAQQFSDYHSELNMSSLELGDSALYFCASSFRQMNTEAFFGQGTRLTVV.

With respect to this clonotype: At one end the junction does not follow the germline gene, possibly because of a read error. This sequence joins TRBV7-2 and TRBJ2-7; 7 nucleotides line up with TRBD1. Germline V gives CDR1 SGHTA, CDR2 FQGNSA. The CDR3 is made up of 13 amino acids. The CDR3 region is CASSFGTAYEQCF. The CDR3 DNA follows: TGTGCCAGCAGCTTCGGGACAGCCTACGAGCAGTGCTTC.

Ten or more counts support this clonotype. This chain links TRBV6-5 with TRBJ1-2, with a tentative D call TRBD1 (5 bases). From germline, CDR1 is MNHEY and CDR2 SVGAGI. This CDR3 has 14 amino acids. V shed 5 bases and J shed 2 bases, with 12 bases lying between them. The CDR3 reads CASSPGRLNYGYTF. CDR3 coding DNA: TGTGCCAGCAGTCCAGGGAGATTGAACTATGGCTACACCTTC.

This clonotype was observed a handful of times. J is TRBJ2-7 and V is TRBV5-1; no reliable D call. Looked up from germline, CDR1 is SGHRS and CDR2 is YFSETQ. Trimming left V 2 bases short and J 5 bases short, with 8 bases between. CDR3 size: 12 residues. DNA of the CDR3: TGCGCCAGCAGCTTTAATCGGGACGAGCAGTACTTC. Its translation: CASSFNRDEQYF.

J is TRBJ2-1 and V is TRBV3-1, with D perhaps TRBD2 (6 bases). V lost 1 base, J lost 7 bases, and 14 bases lay in between. This CDR3 spans 15 amino acids. The V gene's germline CDR1 is LGHDT and CDR2 YNNKEL (reference sequence). The DNA of the CDR3 is TGTGCCAGCAGCCAAGGACTAGGTTGTGGTAATGAGCAGTTCTTC. This codes for CASSQGLGCGNEQFF.

The chain couples TRBV5-4 to TRBJ2-3; 8 nucleotides match TRBD1. Germline V gene lookup returns CDR1 SGHNT and CDR2 YYREEE (reference sequence). Trimming at V came to 3 bases and at J to 1 base, leaving 4 bases not matched to a gene. The length of the CDR3 is 15 residues. The CDR3 DNA reads TGTGCCAGCAGCTCGGGACAGGCGGGCACAGATACGCAGTATTTT. It is translated as CASSSGQAGTDTQYF. The full variable domain, with the rest looked up from reference TRBV5-4 and TRBJ2-3, is ETGVTQSPTHLIKTRGQQVTLRCSSQSGHNTVSWYQQALGQGPQFIFQYYREEENGRGNFPPRFSGLQFPNYSSELNVNALELDDSALYLCASSSGQAGTDTQYFGPGTRLTVL.

The sample holds a few counts of this clonotype. The chain is built from TRBV19 and TRBJ2-3; tentative D call: TRBD2 (6 bases). The CDR3 contains 13 residues. V lost 1 base and J lost 4, with 6 bases in between. From germline, CDR1 is LNHDA and CDR2 SQIVND (reference sequence). CDR3 protein: CASSIGGADTQYF. The CDR3, as DNA: TGTGCCAGTAGTATAGGGGGGGCAGATACGCAGTATTTT.

Many counts were recorded for this clonotype. The chain is built from TRBV6-2 or TRBV6-3 and TRBJ2-6; the D gene could be TRBD1 or TRBD2 (5 bases each). The V gene's germline CDR1 is MNHEY and CDR2 SVGEGT. V lost 2 bases, J lost 0 bases, and 11 bases lay in between. This CDR3 region has 17 residues. As DNA, the CDR3 is TGTGCCAGCAGTTACGAGGGGTCTCGCTCTGGGGCCAACGTCCTGACTTTC. It encodes CASSYEGSRSGANVLTF.

This clonotype has a handful of counts. The rearrangement joins TRBV12-3 or TRBV12-4 to TRBJ2-2, with D unclear. The CDR3 runs 12 residues. V shed 3 bases and J shed 7 bases, with 6 bases lying between them. In DNA form, the CDR3 reads TGTGCCAGCAGTTTGCACAACGGGGAGCTGTTTTTT. Amino acid sequence: CASSLHNGELFF.